This passage covers 4 T cell receptor beta chains from one sample sequenced in a study of T cells in Graves' hyperthyroidism and ophthalmopathy. From RNA transcripts, TCR beta CDR3 regions were amplified. The study used the HTBI primer set for a first-round RT-PCR of the TCR CDR3. TCRdb analysed the multiplex PCR reads with MiXCR anew, one entry per CDR3 protein. The sample carries about 260,000 distinct CDR3 sequences, roughly 15% recorded once. Sequences were obtained from blood. The receptors derive from a woman aged 18 to 35 with Graves' ophthalmopathy.

This clonotype was recorded many times. The J gene is TRBJ1-2, the V gene TRBV7-9, with 9 nucleotides matching TRBD1. In germline, CDR1 is SEHNR, CDR2 FQNEAQ (reference sequence). This CDR3 has 15 residues. The trim removed 7 bases at V and 5 bases at J, leaving 11 bases unmatched. In DNA, the CDR3 is TGTGCCAGCACGGCTGAGACAGGGGGGACTTATGGCTACACCTTC. It yields the protein CASTAETGGTYGYTF.

This clonotype was seen repeatedly, ten times or more. The genes are TRBV7-9 and TRBJ2-7; 9 bases line up with TRBD1. Germline loops: CDR1 SEHNR, CDR2 FQNEAQ (reference sequence). The J segment lost 8 bases and the V segment lost 4 bases, leaving 9 bases of the junction unmatched. The CDR3 runs 14 residues. In DNA, the CDR3 is TGTGCCAGCAGCTCGGGACAGGGTGTGACTCAGCAGTACTTC. As protein: CASSSGQGVTQQYF.

Remarks on this clonotype: This may be a read error, as it is one base from a much larger clone. The chain employs TRBV28 and TRBJ2-1; the D is unclear. Near its end, the DNA agrees better with TRBJ2-7, so the J call may be wrong. CDR1 is MDHEN and CDR2 is SYDVKM in the germline V gene. The CDR3 length is 16 residues. The CDR3 DNA reads TGTGCCAGCAGTTCGGTGACACAGCATTTCTACAATGAGCAGTACTTC. Amino acid sequence: CASSSVTQHFYNEQYF.

At least ten counts were recorded for this clonotype. The chain is built from TRBV3-1 and TRBJ1-6; 9 nucleotides agree with TRBD1. V shed 1 base and J 7 bases; nucleotides not matched to a gene: 5. The V gene's germline CDR1 is LGHDT and CDR2 YNNKEL (reference sequence). This CDR3 is 16 amino acids long. For the CDR3, the DNA is TGTGCCAGCAGCCAAGCCCTACAGGGGGCCAATTCACCCCTCCACTTT. Its protein product is CASSQALQGANSPLHF. Supplemented by reference TRBV3-1 and TRBJ1-6, the full variable domain reads DTAVSQTPKYLVTQMGNDKSIKCEQNLGHDTMYWYKQDSKKFLKIMFSYNNKELIINETVPNRFSPKSPDKAHLNLHINSLELGDSAVYFCASSQALQGANSPLHFGNGTRLTVT.